This T cell receptor (beta chain) derives from a study of T cell responses to AZD1222 COVID-19 vaccine. This clone occurred once. Profiled with immunoSEQ multiplex PCR; TCRdb holds only in-frame clones, not every one. The sample consists of some 150,000 clones, 70% to 90% of them appearing once. Germline V gene data show CDR1 as SGHTA and CDR2 as FQGTGA. This CDR3 is built from 13 residues. Trimming shortened V by 4 bases and J by 6 bases, and 12 bases separated the two germline ends. The TCR sequence derives from an adult who received the MenACWY meningococcal vaccine as a control. Material: peripheral blood, obtained 28 days after the second dose of the MenACWY control vaccine. The gene calls are TRBV7-3 and TRBJ1-2; D remains ambiguous. The CDR3 coding sequence is TGTGCCAGCAGCTCCGACGGGAGGAATGGCTACACCTTC. Translation: CASSSDGRNGYTF.